The 27 T cell receptor beta chains in this list originate from one sample, sequenced in a study of control samples from healthy donors and cancer patients. The assay was immunoSEQ multiplex PCR, and TCRdb's table has in-frame clones only and misses some. The sample carries over 80,000 clones, more than 75% recorded once. The sample taken for sequencing was blood. The receptors stem from a man in his sixties in good health.

J is TRBJ2-7 and V is TRBV10-3; 8 nucleotides agree with TRBD1. V gave up 10 bases and J gave up 6 bases; unmatched junction bases: 11. This CDR3 has 13 amino acids. Germline-derived CDR1 and CDR2 are ENHRY and SYGVKD. The CDR3 here is CASTGTGLFEQYF. The CDR3 bases are TGTGCCAGCACCGGGACAGGCCTTTTCGAGCAGTACTTC.

The chain joins TRBV10-3 to TRBJ2-2; 8 nucleotides agree with TRBD1. CDR3 length equals 13 residues. The germline CDR1 and CDR2 sequences are ENHRY and SYGVKD. V was pared by 9 bases and J by 4 bases, with 4 bases of the junction left unmatched. CDR3 bases: TGTGCCATTACCGGGACAGGCACCGGGGAGCTGTTTTTT. Its translation: CAITGTGTGELFF.

The count of this clone is one. CDR3 residues: CASSVVSANYGYTF. The CDR3 nucleotides read TGTGCCAGCAGCGTAGTATCAGCTAACTATGGCTACACCTTC. The chain employs TRBV9 and TRBJ1-2; D unclear. Between the trimmed V and J ends, which lost 0 bases and 0 bases, there was a span of 6 bases. The CDR3 runs to 14 residues. CDR1 is SGDLS, CDR2 YYNGEE, per germline.

The rearrangement joins TRBV6-4 to TRBJ1-2; TRBD1 aligns across 7 bases. The CDR3 totals 17 residues. Germline values: CDR1 MRHNA, CDR2 SNTAGT. The V and J ends lost 7 bases and 0 bases, in that order; junction bases with no gene match: 14. CDR3: CASKPRGGLTANYGYTF. Here the CDR3 DNA reads TGTGCCAGCAAACCCAGAGGGGGCTTAACCGCTAACTATGGCTACACCTTC.

Regarding this clone: Other DNA sequences in the same sample also yield this CDR3. The chain recombines TRBV18 with TRBJ2-1; TRBD2 aligns across 13 bases. Germline-derived CDR1 and CDR2 are KGHSH and LQKENI. The ends lost 2 bases at V and 7 bases at J; junction bases unmatched: 2. This CDR3 comprises 15 residues. CDR3 in amino acids: CASSPGTSGKNEQFF. DNA for the CDR3: TGTGCCAGCTCACCAGGGACTAGCGGGAAAAATGAGCAGTTCTTC.

This chain uses TRBV3-1 (or the pseudogene TRBV3-2) with TRBJ2-1; 9 bases line up with TRBD1. The junction had 14 bases not matched to a gene; V was cut back by 2 bases and J by 6 bases. The CDR3 has 18 amino acids. Germline values: CDR1 LGHDT, CDR2 YNNKEL (reference sequence). The DNA of the CDR3 is TGTGCCAGCAGCCAACCCGGCGCCCGGGACAGGGAACGCAATGAGCAGTTCTTC. Translated, it gives CASSQPGARDRERNEQFF.

The chain carries TRBV20-1 and TRBJ2-1; TRBD2 matches 9 bases. J lost 6 bases, V lost 3 bases, and 6 bases had no gene match. Germline assignment: CDR1 DFQATT and CDR2 SNEGSKA (reference sequence). The CDR3 consists of 14 residues. CDR3 nucleotide sequence: TGCAGTGCTAGTCGTCCTAGCGGGACCAATGAGCAGTTCTTC. Translated: CSASRPSGTNEQFF.

This chain uses TRBV10-1 with TRBJ2-1; D is ambiguous. CDR3 length: 13 amino acids. Trimming left V 4 bases short and J 9 bases short, with 13 bases between. Germline values: CDR1 WNHNN, CDR2 SYGVQD (reference sequence). The CDR3 DNA is TGCGCCAGCAGTGTCGCAGGCCCCGGTGAGCAGTTCTTC. Translated: CASSVAGPGEQFF.

The chain couples TRBV19 to TRBJ1-3; D call uncertain. The CDR3 covers 14 residues. V lost 3 bases and J 2 bases, leaving 8 bases between the germline ends. Germline assignment: CDR1 LNHDA and CDR2 SQIVND (reference sequence). The CDR3 here is CASSIGGAGNTIYF. CDR3 nucleotide sequence: TGTGCCAGTAGTATCGGCGGGGCTGGAAACACCATATATTTT.

This chain uses TRBV6-6 with TRBJ1-6, with D unresolved. V lost 1 base and J lost 5, with 9 bases in between. Germline assignment: CDR1 MNHNY and CDR2 SVGAGI (reference sequence). CDR3 length: 15 residues. This CDR3 reads CASSYLRSNNSPLHF. The CDR3 bases are TGTGCCAGCAGTTACTTACGATCCAATAATTCACCCCTCCACTTT.

The J gene is TRBJ1-3, the V gene TRBV11-2; D perhaps matches TRBD1 (6 bases). Looked up from germline, CDR1 is SGHAT and CDR2 is FQNNGV. V was clipped by 6 bases and J by 9 bases, with 24 bases between them. This CDR3 is 16 amino acids long. The CDR3 bases are TGTGCCAGCAGGTCAATCAGGGGATCGGTTGGAGGCACCATATATTTT. It is translated as CASRSIRGSVGGTIYF.

In its sample, this clone was seen a few times. CDR3 region: CASSRLMNTEAFF. The CDR3 DNA sequence: TGTGCCAGCAGCCGACTGATGAACACTGAAGCTTTCTTT. The J gene is TRBJ1-1, the V gene TRBV28; no definite D call. V lost 6 bases, J lost 0 bases, and 8 bases lay in between. Per germline, CDR1 MDHEN and CDR2 SYDVKM. CDR3 length: 13 residues. The full variable domain, with the rest looked up from reference TRBV28 and TRBJ1-1, is DVKVTQSSRYLVKRTGEKVFLECVQDMDHENMFWYRQDPGLGLRLIYFSYDVKMKEKGDIPEGYSVSREKKERFSLILESASTNQTSMYLCASSRLMNTEAFFGQGTRLTVV.

This clone was seen once. The chain carries TRBV25-1 and TRBJ1-4, with unresolved D. The germline V gene has CDR1 MGHDK and CDR2 SYGVNS. V dropped 2 bases and J dropped 4 bases, with 11 bases sitting between them. The CDR3 is made up of 15 amino acids. The CDR3 nucleotides read TGTGCCAGCAGTGAAGTCAGGCCCTTTAATGAAAAACTGTTTTTT. Encoded protein: CASSEVRPFNEKLFF. Looking up the rest from reference TRBV25-1 and TRBJ1-4 gives the full variable domain: EADIYQTPRYLVIGTGKKITLECSQTMGHDKMYWYQQDPGMELHLIHYSYGVNSTEKGDLSSESTVSRIRTEHFPLTLESARPSHTSQYLCASSEVRPFNEKLFFGSGTQLSVL.

The chain joins TRBV6-6 to TRBJ2-7, with 7 bases lining up with TRBD1. Germline values: CDR1 MNHNY, CDR2 SVGAGI (reference sequence). Trimming at V came to 6 bases and at J to 6 bases, leaving 14 bases not matched to a gene. CDR3 length: 15 residues. CDR3: CASSYTGVQSLEQYF. The DNA of the CDR3 is TGTGCCAGCAGCTATACAGGGGTCCAGAGCCTCGAGCAGTACTTC.

This chain uses TRBV4-2 with TRBJ1-2, with D possibly TRBD1 on 6 matching bases. Deletions cut 2 bases from V and 6 bases from J, with 10 bases between. Germline V gene data show CDR1 as LGHNA and CDR2 as YNFKEQ. This CDR3 is built from 13 residues. Here the CDR3 reads CASSQLQGHGYTF. In DNA form, the CDR3 reads TGTGCCAGCAGCCAATTACAGGGACATGGCTACACCTTC.

Here the CDR3 DNA reads TGTGCCAGCAGCTTGCGGTCGGAAAAACTGTTTTTT. This gives the protein CASSLRSEKLFF. The chain uses TRBV5-6 and TRBJ1-4; D remains ambiguous. The CDR3 is 12 residues long. Per germline, CDR1 SGHDT and CDR2 YYEEEE. Trimming shortened V by 1 base and J by 8 bases, and 6 bases separated the two germline ends. Looking up the rest from reference TRBV5-6 and TRBJ1-4 gives the full variable domain: DAGVTQSPTHLIKTRGQQVTLRCSPKSGHDTVSWYQQALGQGPQFIFQYYEEEERQRGNFPDRFSGHQFPNYSSELNVNALLLGDSALYLCASSLRSEKLFFGSGTQLSVL.

This chain connects TRBV29-1 to TRBJ2-5; D remains ambiguous. Per germline, CDR1 SQVTM and CDR2 ANQGSEA. The CDR3 is made up of 12 amino acids. The V end lost 3 bases, the J end lost 0 bases, and 5 bases lay between the germline ends. The chain's CDR3 is CSVDYDQETQYF. The CDR3 region has the DNA TGCAGCGTTGATTACGACCAAGAGACCCAGTACTTC.

The chain links TRBV5-1 to TRBJ2-7, with a possible D match to TRBD2 (5 bases). Trimming shortened V by 4 bases and J by 2 bases, and 13 bases separated the two germline ends. The germline V gene has CDR1 SGHRS and CDR2 YFSETQ. The CDR3 loop spans 14 amino acids. The DNA for the CDR3 is TGCGCCAGCAGCCCGGTGGGAGCAGCCTACGAGCAGTACTTC. This codes for CASSPVGAAYEQYF.

The chain couples TRBV7-9 to TRBJ1-4, with D maybe TRBD1 (5 bases). CDR1 and CDR2 from the germline V gene are SEHNR and FQNEAQ (reference sequence). The V and J ends lost 5 bases and 5 bases respectively, with 15 bases between them. The CDR3 is 15 residues long. The DNA of the CDR3 is TGTGCCAGCAGCGGGACGACGGCCAGGAATGAAAAACTGTTTTTT. It specifies CASSGTTARNEKLFF. Drawing the rest from reference TRBV7-9 and TRBJ1-4, the complete variable domain is DTGVSQNPRHKITKRGQNVTFRCDPISEHNRLYWYRQTLGQGPEFLTYFQNEAQLEKSRLLSDRFSAERPKGSFSTLEIQRTEQGDSAMYLCASSGTTARNEKLFFGSGTQLSVL.

The chain joins TRBV9 to TRBJ2-1, with a possible D match to TRBD2 (6 bases). The CDR3 totals 15 residues. The germline V and J ends were trimmed by 0 bases and 9 bases, with 16 bases remaining between them. CDR1 is SGDLS, CDR2 YYNGEE, per germline. The CDR3 region has the DNA TGTGCCAGCAGCGTAGGAGACTTTCCGGGACTTGAGCAGTTCTTC. It translates to CASSVGDFPGLEQFF.

A remark on this clone: At one of its ends the junction is not consistent with the germline gene, which may arise from a read error. Other DNA variants within this sample encode the same CDR3. The chain is built from TRBV18 and TRBJ1-3; 8 nucleotides match TRBD1. This CDR3 region has 17 residues. Germline CDR1 reads KGHSH; CDR2 reads LQKENI. The DNA of the CDR3 is TGTGCCAGCTCACAAACGGGGCAGGGGGCCTCTGGAAACACTATATATTTT. Translated, it gives CASSQTGQGASGNTIYF.

This clone was recorded a few times. The gene calls are TRBV15 and TRBJ2-3, with 7 positions matching TRBD2. Germline CDR1 is LNHNV and CDR2 is YYDKDF (reference sequence). This CDR3 has 15 residues. The ends lost 1 base at V and 3 bases at J; junction bases unmatched: 4. CDR3 sequence reads: CATSRVAGETDTQYF. In nucleotides, the CDR3 is TGTGCCACCAGCAGAGTTGCGGGGGAGACAGATACGCAGTATTTT.

This chain links TRBV5-1 with TRBJ2-2; 10 nucleotides line up with TRBD2. Germline values: CDR1 SGHRS, CDR2 YFSETQ. CDR3 length: 15 residues. The V segment lost 4 bases and the J segment 4 bases; nucleotides outside the gene matches: 4. The CDR3, as DNA: TGCGCCAGCAGCACCCGGACTAGCGGCACCGGGGAGCTGTTTTTT. Translation: CASSTRTSGTGELFF.

This clone was seen more than once but under ten times. J is TRBJ2-2 and V is TRBV5-1; D is ambiguous. The CDR3 spans 15 residues. The ends were cut back, 0 bases at V and 4 bases at J, with 10 bases in the middle. Germline assignment: CDR1 SGHRS and CDR2 YFSETQ. CDR3 nucleotides: TGCGCCAGCAGCTTGGCCGTAGCCCCCACCGGGGAGCTGTTTTTT. It yields the protein CASSLAVAPTGELFF.

The rearrangement joins TRBV5-4 to TRBJ2-2; D unresolved. Trimming left V 0 bases short and J 0 bases short, with 6 bases between. The CDR3 is made up of 15 amino acids. Looked up from germline, CDR1 is SGHNT and CDR2 is YYREEE (reference sequence). The DNA of the CDR3 is TGTGCCAGCAGCTTGGCCTCAGCGAACACCGGGGAGCTGTTTTTT. Translation gives CASSLASANTGELFF.

This clone occurred a few times. The chain combines TRBV19 with TRBJ1-5; D gene ambiguous. The CDR3 spans 13 residues. The V and J ends lost 8 bases and 0 bases respectively, with 8 bases between them. Germline lookup yields CDR1 LNHDA and CDR2 SQIVND (reference sequence). CDR3 coding DNA: TGTGCCAGTTGTGACGGTAGCAATCAGCCCCAGCATTTT. Encoded protein: CASCDGSNQPQHF.

The rearrangement links TRBV6-5 to TRBJ2-2; D ambiguous. The CDR3 runs 13 residues. Looked up from germline, CDR1 is MNHEY and CDR2 is SVGAGI. With 0 bases removed from V and 7 bases from J, the gap between germline ends came to 6 bases. CDR3 amino acids: CASSYSIYGELFF. In DNA form, the CDR3 reads TGTGCCAGCAGTTACTCGATATACGGGGAGCTGTTTTTT.